This T cell receptor (beta chain) was captured in a study of blood T cell repertoires in COVID-19. Background on the study: The samples span acute and convalescent COVID-19 from the United States, Italy and Spain. Sources were T cells, B-cell-depleted T cells, or PBMCs; the material itself was cDNA or gDNA.

Authors' methods: Amplification of reference gene primers was used by the study to estimate nucleated cell counts. Sequenced by immunoSEQ multiplex PCR; TCRdb stores in-frame clones only, minus some. Clone size and the V and J calls come from that table; the DNA yielded D and trimming. The sample has about 190,000 clones, around 87% seen once. CDR1 and CDR2 (germline): SGHNT, YENEEA. J was trimmed by 6 bases and V by 1 base; bases with no gene match: 3. This CDR3 contains 14 residues. The cohort comprised adults aged roughly 18 to 95 years residing in 20 to 30 US areas. This rearrangement joins TRBV11-3 to TRBJ2-1; 7 bases are a match to TRBD2. The receptor's source is a woman between 40 and 55 years old in a cohort exposed to, infected with or recovered from COVID-19 (not recorded which). The sample was PBMCs or T cells enriched from blood (not recorded which). This CDR3 reads CASSLGAGTNEQFF. The CDR3 bases are TGTGCCAGCAGCTTAGGAGCGGGAACCAATGAGCAGTTCTTC.